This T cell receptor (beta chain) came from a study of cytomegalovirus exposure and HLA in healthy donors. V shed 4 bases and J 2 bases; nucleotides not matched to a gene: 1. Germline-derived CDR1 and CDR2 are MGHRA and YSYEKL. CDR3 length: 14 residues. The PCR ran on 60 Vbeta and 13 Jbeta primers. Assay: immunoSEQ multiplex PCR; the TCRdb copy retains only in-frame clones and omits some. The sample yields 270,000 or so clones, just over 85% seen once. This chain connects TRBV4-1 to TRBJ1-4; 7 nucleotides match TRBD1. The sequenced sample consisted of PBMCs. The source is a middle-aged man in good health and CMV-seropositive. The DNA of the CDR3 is TGCGCCAGCAGCCTGGGACAGACTAATGAAAAACTGTTTTTT. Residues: CASSLGQTNEKLFF.